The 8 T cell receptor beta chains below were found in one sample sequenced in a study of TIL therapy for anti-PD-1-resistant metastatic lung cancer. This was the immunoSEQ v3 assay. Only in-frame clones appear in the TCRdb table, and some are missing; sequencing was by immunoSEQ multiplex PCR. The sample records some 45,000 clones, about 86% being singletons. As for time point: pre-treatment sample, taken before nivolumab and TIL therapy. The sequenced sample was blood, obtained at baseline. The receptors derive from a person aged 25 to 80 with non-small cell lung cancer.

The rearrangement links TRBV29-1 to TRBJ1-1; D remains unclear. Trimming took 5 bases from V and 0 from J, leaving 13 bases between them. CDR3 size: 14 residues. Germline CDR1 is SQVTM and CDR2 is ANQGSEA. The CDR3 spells CSVSSTAVNTEAFF. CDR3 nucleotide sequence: TGCAGCGTTTCCTCCACGGCAGTGAACACTGAAGCTTTCTTT.

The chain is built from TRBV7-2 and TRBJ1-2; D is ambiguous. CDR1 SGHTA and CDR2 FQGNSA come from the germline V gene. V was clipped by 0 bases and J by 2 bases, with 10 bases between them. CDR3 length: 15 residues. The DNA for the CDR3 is TGTGCCAGCAGCTTAGCGGTGGCAGTCAACTATGGCTACACCTTC. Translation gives CASSLAVAVNYGYTF.

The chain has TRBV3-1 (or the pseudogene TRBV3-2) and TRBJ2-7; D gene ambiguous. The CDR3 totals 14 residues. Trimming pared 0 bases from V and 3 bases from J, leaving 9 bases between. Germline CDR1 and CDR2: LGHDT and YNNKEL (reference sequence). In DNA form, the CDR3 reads TGTGCCAGCAGCCAAGATGACCAATACTACGAGCAGTACTTC. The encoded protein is CASSQDDQYYEQYF.

DNA for the CDR3: TGTGCCACCAGTGAACCAGGGGTGGGTGAGCAGTTCTTC. This gives the protein CATSEPGVGEQFF. This chain joins TRBV24-1 and TRBJ2-1; weak D call: TRBD1 (6 bases). Per the germline V gene, CDR1 is KGHDR and CDR2 is SFDVKD. V was trimmed by 4 bases and J by 9 bases, leaving 12 bases between them. The CDR3 has 13 amino acids.

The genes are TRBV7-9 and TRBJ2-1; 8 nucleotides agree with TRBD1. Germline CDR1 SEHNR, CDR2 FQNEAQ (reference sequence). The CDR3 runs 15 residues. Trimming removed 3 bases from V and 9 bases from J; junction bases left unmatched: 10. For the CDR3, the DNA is TGTGCCAGCAGCTTTGTGACAGGGGACGAAGGTGAGCAGTTCTTC. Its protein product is CASSFVTGDEGEQFF.

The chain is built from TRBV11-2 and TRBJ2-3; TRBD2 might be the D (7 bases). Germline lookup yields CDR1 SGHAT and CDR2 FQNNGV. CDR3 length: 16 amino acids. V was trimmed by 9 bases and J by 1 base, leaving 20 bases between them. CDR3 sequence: CASGGGGSSRTDTQYF. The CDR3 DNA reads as TGTGCCAGTGGGGGGGGCGGGAGCAGCCGCACAGATACGCAGTATTTT. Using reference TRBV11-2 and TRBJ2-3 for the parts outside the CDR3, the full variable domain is EAGVAQSPRYKIIEKRQSVAFWCNPISGHATLYWYQQILGQGPKLLIQFQNNGVVDDSQLPKDRFSAERLKGVDSTLKIQPAKLEDSAVYLCASGGGGSSRTDTQYFGPGTRLTVL.

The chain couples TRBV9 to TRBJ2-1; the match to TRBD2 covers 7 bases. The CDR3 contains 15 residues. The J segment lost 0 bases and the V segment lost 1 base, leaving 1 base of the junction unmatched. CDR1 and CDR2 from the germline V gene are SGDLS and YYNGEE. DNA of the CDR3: TGTGCCAGCAGCGTACGGGGGGACTCCTACAATGAGCAGTTCTTC. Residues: CASSVRGDSYNEQFF.

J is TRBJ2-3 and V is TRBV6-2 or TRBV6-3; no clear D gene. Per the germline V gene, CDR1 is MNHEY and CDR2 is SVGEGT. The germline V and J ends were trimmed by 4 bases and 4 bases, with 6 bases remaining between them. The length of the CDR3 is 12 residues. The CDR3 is CASSLHADTQYF. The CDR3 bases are TGTGCCAGCAGTTTACATGCAGATACGCAGTATTTT.